What follows is one TCR beta chain and its context. The sample belongs to a study of blood T cell repertoires in COVID-19. As originally analysed: Amplification from reference gene primers served as the basis for estimated nucleated cell counts. Sequencing was performed with immunoSEQ multiplex PCR; in TCRdb, only in-frame clones are kept and a portion is missing. V, J and clone size are taken as reported in that table, and D and trimming were inferred from the DNA itself. The sample lists fewer than 25,000 clones; roughly 89% were seen once. V lost 5 bases to trimming and J lost 5 bases; unmatched junction nucleotides: 4. This CDR3 is built from 15 residues. The germline V gene has CDR1 KGHSH and CDR2 LQKENI.

This clonotype was sampled from a human donor in a cohort sampled during active COVID-19. The sequencing input was peripheral blood. This chain uses TRBV18 with TRBJ1-5, with 12 bases lining up with TRBD1. CDR3 loop: CASSSGTGGHQPQHF. CDR3 DNA sequence: TGTGCCAGCTCATCCGGGACAGGGGGCCATCAGCCCCAGCATTTT.